Presented here are 27 T cell receptor beta chains from one specimen sequenced in a study of tissue T cells after allogeneic stem cell transplantation. Produced via immunoSEQ multiplex PCR; TCRdb's table is partial and in-frame only. The sample records roughly 50,000 clones, approximately 70% being singletons. The material sequenced was sorted cells pooled from one or two spleens. The origin of the receptors is a pool of C57BL/6 mice in good health.

In regard to this clone: Any gene name here is a mouse gene name. The read terminates 1 residue ahead of where the CDR3 ends, so the germline J gene completes it. The V and J genes are TRBV17 and TRBJ2-5; 9 bases match TRBD2. CDR1 is MNHDT and CDR2 is YYDKIL in the germline V gene. Germline trimming cut 5 bases from V and 0 bases from J; bases unmatched to any gene: 3. This CDR3 is built from 15 residues. The sequenced part of the CDR3 DNA is TGTGCTAGCAGTCCGACTGGGGGAAACCAAGACACCCAGTAC. Translating it yields CASSPTGGNQDTQY. The CDR3 as a whole reads CASSPTGGNQDTQYF.

Of note for this clone: Gene names refer to mouse genes. The read finishes 1 residue shy of the CDR3 end, and the germline J gene is used to complete it. This chain joins TRBV15 and TRBJ2-4, with 12 bases fitting TRBD2. Germline V gene lookup returns CDR1 SGHND and CDR2 FRSKSL. With 1 base clipped from V and 5 bases from J, the junction kept 1 base outside the gene matches. This CDR3 comprises 15 residues. CDR3 region: CASSLGLGGLNTLYF. CDR3 DNA (partial): TGTGCCAGCAGTTTAGGACTGGGGGGGCTAAACACCTTGTAC.

For this clone: Mouse names are used for the genes. The missing CDR3 end, 1 residue past where the read stops, is filled in from the germline J gene. This chain connects TRBV15 to TRBJ1-4; weak D call: TRBD1 (6 bases). The germline V gene encodes CDR1 SGHND and CDR2 FRSKSL. The ends were cut back, 1 base at V and 5 bases at J, with 11 bases in the middle. The CDR3 length is 15 residues. CDR3 DNA (partial): TGTGCCAGCAGTTTAGACACAGGGAGGAACGAAAGATTATTT. Translation: CASSLDTGRNERLF. The CDR3 reads in full as CASSLDTGRNERLFF.

Remarks on this clone: Mouse gene names apply. The read stops 1 residue short of the end of the CDR3; the missing end is completed from the germline J gene. The chain recombines TRBV2 with TRBJ2-7; 7 nucleotides match TRBD1. There are 13 residues in the CDR3. V trimming: 5 bases; J trimming: 3 bases; junction bases outside the gene matches: 4. The germline gives CDR1 LGHNA, CDR2 YSYQKL. The CDR3 protein is CASSSGQIYEQYF. The CDR3 DNA, read in part, is TGTGCCAGCAGCTCGGGACAGATCTATGAACAGTAC.

Of note for this clone: Genes and germline are mouse. The CDR3: CASSSLGGLAETLYF. The sequenced CDR3 bases are TGTGCCAGCAGTTCACTGGGGGGGCTTGCAGAAACGCTGTAT. This rearrangement joins TRBV19 to TRBJ2-3, with 11 bases matching TRBD2. The CDR3 end is not reached by the read, which stops 1 residue before it; the germline J gene fills it in. This CDR3 is 15 amino acids long. The trim removed 4 bases at V and 2 bases at J, leaving 3 bases unmatched. Germline assignment: CDR1 FNHDT and CDR2 SITEND (reference sequence).

In the case of this clone: Mouse names are used for the genes. CDR3 sequence reads: CAWSLGLGRSAETLYF. The part of the CDR3 DNA that was read is TGTGCCTGGAGTCTAGGACTGGGGAGAAGTGCAGAAACGCTGTAT. J is TRBJ2-3 and V is TRBV31, with TRBD2 matching 9 bases. With the read ending 1 residue before the CDR3 end, the germline J gene is used to fill in that end. CDR3 length: 16 amino acids. Germline V CDR1 and CDR2: GKSSPN, SITVG. After removal of 0 bases from V and 0 bases from J, the junction contained 4 bases not matched to a gene.

This clone occurred once. The genes are named according to mouse. The read halts 1 residue ahead of the CDR3 end, with the missing end drawn from the germline J gene. V gene TRBV1 combines with J gene TRBJ1-2; D may be TRBD1 (6 bases). The CDR3 runs to 16 residues. V lost 0 bases and J 0 bases, leaving 11 bases between the germline ends. Germline V gene lookup returns CDR1 NSQYPW and CDR2 LRSPGD (reference sequence). CDR3 DNA, as far as it was read: TGCACCTGCAGTGCAGATCGGACAGATGCAAACTCCGACTACACC. Translation: CTCSADRTDANSDYT. The whole CDR3 protein reads CTCSADRTDANSDYTF. The full variable domain, its missing parts supplied by reference TRBV1 and TRBJ1-2, is VTLLEQNPRWRLVPRGQAVNLRCILKNSQYPWMSWYQQDLQKQLQWLFTLRSPGDKEVKSLPGADYLATRVTDTELRLQVANMSQGRTLYCTCSADRTDANSDYTFGSGTRLLVI.

With respect to this clone: Germline and genes: mouse. The observed sequence ends 1 residue before the CDR3 terminus, with the missing tail filled in from the germline J gene. The chain combines TRBV16 with TRBJ2-5; 10 bases line up with TRBD2. With 5 bases clipped from V and 3 bases from J, the junction kept 5 bases outside the gene matches. Germline CDR1 and CDR2: SGHSA and FRNQAP. CDR3 length: 15 amino acids. This CDR3 is CASSPRLGGQDTQYF. The covered CDR3 bases are TGTGCAAGCAGCCCTCGACTGGGGGGTCAAGACACCCAGTAC.

A note on this clone: Any gene name here is a mouse gene name. The read ends 1 residue early relative to the CDR3; the germline J gene fills the gap. The chain carries TRBV19 and TRBJ2-2, with D tentatively TRBD1 (6 bases). From germline, CDR1 is FNHDT and CDR2 SITEND (reference sequence). V was trimmed by 5 bases and J by 0 bases, leaving 8 bases between them. CDR3 size: 14 residues. The sequenced CDR3 bases are TGTGCCAGCAGATACAGGGCAAACACCGGGCAGCTCTAC. Amino acids: CASRYRANTGQLY. The entire CDR3 protein reads CASRYRANTGQLYF. Together with reference TRBV19 and TRBJ2-2, the CDR3 gives the full variable domain: GGIITQTPKFLIGQEGQKLTLKCQQNFNHDTMYWYRQDSGKGLRLIYYSITENDLQKGDLSEGYDASREKKSSFSLTVTSAQKNEMAVFLCASRYRANTGQLYFGEGSKLTVL.

Points on this clone: Genes and germline come from the mouse. The CDR3 goes on 1 residue after the read ends, and that part is filled in from the germline J gene. The chain combines TRBV15 with TRBJ2-2; 12 bases match TRBD2. The CDR3 is 16 amino acids. In germline, CDR1 is SGHND, CDR2 FRSKSL. J was trimmed by 1 base and V by 4 bases; bases with no gene match: 1. The CDR3 protein is CASSWDWGVNTGQLYF. The covered CDR3 bases are TGTGCCAGCAGTTGGGACTGGGGGGTAAACACCGGGCAGCTCTAC.

This clone was seen only once. Germline and genes: mouse. The missing CDR3 end, 1 residue past where the read stops, is filled in from the germline J gene. The chain joins TRBV5 to TRBJ2-7; unclear D gene. The CDR3 has 12 residues. Trimming stripped 4 bases from V and 3 bases from J, with 7 bases between. From germline, CDR1 is LGHNA and CDR2 YNLKQL (reference sequence). The CDR3 is CASSLEGYEQYF. Partial CDR3 DNA: TGTGCCAGCAGCCTGGAGGGCTATGAACAGTAC.

As to this clone: The genes are named according to mouse. The CDR3 is cut off 1 residue early in the read; its end comes from the germline J gene. This chain joins TRBV31 and TRBJ1-4, with unresolved D. V lost 2 bases and J 1 base, leaving 11 bases between the germline ends. Germline V CDR1 and CDR2: GKSSPN, SITVG. CDR3 length equals 15 residues. Incomplete CDR3 DNA: TGTGCCTGGAGTATATGGGAAGGTTCCAACGAAAGATTATTT. It translates to CAWSIWEGSNERLF. The full CDR3 protein reads CAWSIWEGSNERLFF.

Remarks on this clone: Gene names and germline refer to mouse. Read sequence stops 1 residue before the CDR3 end, and the germline J gene provides the missing end. This chain uses TRBV4 with TRBJ2-7, with 10 bases that match TRBD2. This CDR3 comprises 14 residues. Trimming at V came to 5 bases and at J to 3 bases, leaving 4 bases not matched to a gene. Per the germline V gene, CDR1 is LGHDT and CDR2 is YNNKQL (reference sequence). This chain's CDR3 is CASSRDWGIYEQYF. CDR3 bases read: TGTGCCAGCAGCCGGGACTGGGGCATCTATGAACAGTAC.

For this clone: Genes and germline come from the mouse. The CDR3 goes on 1 residue after the read ends, and that part is filled in from the germline J gene. The J gene is TRBJ2-5, the V gene TRBV5; 9 nucleotides line up with TRBD2. Germline V gives CDR1 LGHNA, CDR2 YNLKQL (reference sequence). This CDR3 has 14 amino acids. J was trimmed by 4 bases and V by 3 bases; bases with no gene match: 2. The CDR3 sequence: CASSQDWGKDTQYF. The CDR3 DNA, read in part, is TGTGCCAGCAGCCAGGACTGGGGTAAAGACACCCAGTAC.

Regarding this clone: Mouse gene names apply. The read falls 1 residue short of the CDR3 end, and the missing part is taken from the germline J gene. The chain couples TRBV5 to TRBJ2-4; 14 bases are shared with TRBD2. CDR1 and CDR2 (germline): LGHNA, YNLKQL (reference sequence). V gave up 2 bases and J gave up 1 base; unmatched junction bases: 2. This CDR3 is built from 17 residues. CDR3 loop: CASSQRDWGGGQNTLYF. CDR3 DNA (partial): TGTGCCAGCAGCCAACGGGACTGGGGGGGCGGTCAAAACACCTTGTAC.

With respect to this clone: Mouse germline and gene names are used. With the read ending 1 residue before the CDR3 end, the germline J gene is used to fill in that end. The chain links TRBV1 to TRBJ1-4, with unresolved D. The V and J ends lost 6 bases and 5 bases respectively, with 7 bases between them. This CDR3 is 12 amino acids long. Germline V gives CDR1 NSQYPW, CDR2 LRSPGD (reference sequence). The DNA read from the CDR3 is TGCACCTGCAGCCACACTAACGAAAGATTATTT. Translated: CTCSHTNERLF. The whole CDR3 sequence reads CTCSHTNERLFF.

Points on this clone: The genes are named according to mouse. The read stops 1 residue short of the end of the CDR3; the missing end is completed from the germline J gene. This chain connects TRBV13-1 to TRBJ2-7; D unresolved. The CDR3 totals 13 residues. The V end was cut by 2 bases, the J end by 0 bases, with 6 bases between. From germline, CDR1 is NSHNY and CDR2 SYGAGN. The DNA read from the CDR3 is TGTGCCAGCAGTGAAGCTAGCTCCTATGAACAGTAC. Translation: CASSEASSYEQY. The full CDR3 protein is CASSEASSYEQYF.

A note on this clone: Any gene name here is a mouse gene name. This CDR3 reads CASSEYKLFSNERLFF. The sequenced part of the CDR3 DNA is TGTGCCAGCAGTGAGTACAAGCTCTTTTCCAACGAAAGATTATTT. This chain joins TRBV13-3 and TRBJ1-4; D is ambiguous. The read ends 1 residue early relative to the CDR3; the germline J gene fills the gap. The CDR3 covers 16 residues. Germline V CDR1 and CDR2: NNHDY, SYVADS. V shed 2 bases and J shed 0 bases, with 11 bases lying between them.

Worth noting for this clone: The germline and genes are mouse ones. The CDR3 end lies 1 residue beyond the end of the read and is filled in from the germline J gene. The chain combines TRBV12-1 with TRBJ2-7; D perhaps matches TRBD2 (7 bases). The germline V and J ends were trimmed by 0 bases and 4 bases, with 12 bases remaining between them. The CDR3 extends over 14 amino acids. Looked up from germline, CDR1 is SGHSN and CDR2 is HYEKVE. CDR3 sequence reads: CASSLAGGPYEQYF. The covered CDR3 bases are TGTGCCAGCTCTCTCGCTGGGGGCCCGTATGAACAGTAC.

Of note for this clone: The germline and genes are mouse ones. The read ends 1 residue before the CDR3 terminus; that terminus is restored from the germline J gene. V usage is TRBV19 and J usage is TRBJ2-3; no firm D call. Germline V gives CDR1 FNHDT, CDR2 SITEND (reference sequence). This CDR3 region has 13 residues. Trimming cost V 5 bases and J 3 bases, with 10 bases left between them. Partial CDR3 DNA: TGTGCCAGCAGGGCTGGATCGGCAGAAACGCTGTAT. Protein product: CASRAGSAETLY. The complete CDR3 reads CASRAGSAETLYF.

About this clone: The germline and genes are mouse ones. The read terminates 1 residue ahead of where the CDR3 ends, so the germline J gene completes it. The rearrangement uses TRBV3 and TRBJ1-3, with 9 bases fitting TRBD1. Germline lookup yields CDR1 SNHLY and CDR2 FYNGKV (reference sequence). Germline trimming cut 2 bases from V and 4 bases from J; bases unmatched to any gene: 0. CDR3 length equals 14 residues. The CDR3 sequence is CASSLTGGGNTLYF. The sequenced CDR3 bases are TGTGCCAGCAGCTTAACAGGGGGCGGAAATACGCTCTAT. The full variable domain, its missing parts supplied by reference TRBV3 and TRBJ1-3, is GPKVLQIPSHQIIDMGQMVTLNCDPVSNHLYFYWYKQILGQQMEFLVNFYNGKVMEKSKLFKDQFSVERPDGSYFTLKIQPTALEDSAVYFCASSLTGGGNTLYFGEGSRLIVV.

In regard to this clone: The genes and germline here are from mouse. The CDR3 end lies 1 residue beyond the end of the read and is filled in from the germline J gene. The chain couples TRBV26 to TRBJ2-1; D is perhaps TRBD1 (6 bases). Trimming stripped 2 bases from V and 2 bases from J, with 7 bases between. CDR3 length equals 14 residues. Germline V CDR1 and CDR2: KGHPV, FQNQEV (reference sequence). CDR3 region: CASSLGQYYAEQFF. CDR3 bases read: TGTGCCAGCAGTCTGGGACAGTACTATGCTGAGCAGTTC.

Regarding this clone: Genes here carry mouse names. The read ends 1 residue before the CDR3 terminus; that terminus is restored from the germline J gene. Within the sample, other DNA sequences also encode this same CDR3. The chain uses TRBV3 and TRBJ2-7; TRBD1 is a possible D gene (5 bases). The germline CDR1 and CDR2 sequences are SNHLY and FYNGKV (reference sequence). This CDR3 contains 11 residues. V was clipped by 5 bases and J by 6 bases, with 8 bases between them. CDR3 in amino acids: CASSLRVEQYF. The sequenced CDR3 bases are TGTGCCAGCAGCCTCAGGGTTGAACAGTAC.

As concerns this clone: These gene names are mouse names. The DNA ends 1 residue before the CDR3 does, and the rest of the CDR3 is filled in from the germline J gene. The chain employs TRBV13-3 and TRBJ2-4; tentative D call: TRBD1 (5 bases). This CDR3 contains 14 residues. In germline, CDR1 is NNHDY, CDR2 SYVADS. The V end was cut by 2 bases, the J end by 0 bases, with 7 bases between. The sequenced CDR3 bases are TGTGCCAGCAGTGACAGGGTTAGTCAAAACACCTTGTAC. Its translation: CASSDRVSQNTLY. The complete CDR3 reads CASSDRVSQNTLYF.

With regard to this clone: Mouse gene names apply. The read ends 1 residue early relative to the CDR3; the germline J gene fills the gap. The chain recombines TRBV26 with TRBJ2-7, with 11 positions matching TRBD2. CDR3 length equals 16 residues. J was trimmed by 0 bases and V by 4 bases; bases with no gene match: 5. Looked up from germline, CDR1 is KGHPV and CDR2 is FQNQEV (reference sequence). The covered CDR3 bases are TGTGCCAGCAGTCCCCGACTGGGGGGGTCCTCCTATGAACAGTAC. Translated: CASSPRLGGSSYEQY. The CDR3 in full is CASSPRLGGSSYEQYF.

As to this clone: Gene names follow the mouse nomenclature. The read stops 1 residue short of the end of the CDR3; the missing end is completed from the germline J gene. The V and J genes are TRBV12-1 and TRBJ2-4, with D possibly being TRBD2 (5 bases). Trimming left V 4 bases short and J 0 bases short, with 10 bases between. In germline, CDR1 is SGHSN, CDR2 HYEKVE. This CDR3 region has 14 residues. The chain's CDR3 is CASSRLFSQNTLYF. CDR3 bases read: TGTGCCAGCTCCCGACTGTTTAGTCAAAACACCTTGTAC.

In its sample, this clone was seen a few times. The gene names given are mouse names. The CDR3 goes on 1 residue after the read ends, and that part is filled in from the germline J gene. The V gene is TRBV19, the J gene TRBJ2-7; TRBD2 matches at 11 bases. The CDR3 loop spans 15 amino acids. Germline-derived CDR1 and CDR2 are FNHDT and SITEND (reference sequence). After removal of 4 bases from V and 4 bases from J, the junction contained 7 bases not matched to a gene. CDR3 bases read: TGTGCCAGCAGTCCATACTGGGGGGGCGGATATGAACAGTAC. Encoded protein: CASSPYWGGGYEQY. In full, the CDR3 is CASSPYWGGGYEQYF.